This T cell receptor (beta chain) was identified during a study of blood T cell repertoires in COVID-19. Study background: The United States, Italy and Spain supplied acute and convalescent COVID-19 samples. The cDNA or gDNA used as material had been derived from T cells, B-cell-depleted T cells, or PBMCs.

Seattle participants joined during active infection and were tracked over time. The CDR3 runs to 15 residues. Germline trimming cut 4 bases from V and 7 bases from J; bases unmatched to any gene: 8. Germline CDR1 SGHNT, CDR2 YYREEE (reference sequence). Per the authors' pipeline: Nucleated cell number was recorded as an estimate derived from reference gene primer amplification. The repertoire was sequenced with immunoSEQ multiplex PCR; TCRdb's copy has only in-frame clones and lacks some. V and J calls and clone size are those listed in that table; D and trimming were worked out from the DNA. The top ten hold around 10% of the sample, which has almost 300,000 clones, roughly nine tenths seen once.

The specimen was peripheral blood. The TCR originated in a woman younger than 45 with COVID-19, enrolled during active disease. The chain employs TRBV5-4 and TRBJ2-1; 10 nucleotides agree with TRBD1. The CDR3 region is CASSPGTGVKNEQFF. In DNA, the CDR3 is TGTGCCAGCAGCCCGGGGACAGGGGTTAAAAATGAGCAGTTCTTC.